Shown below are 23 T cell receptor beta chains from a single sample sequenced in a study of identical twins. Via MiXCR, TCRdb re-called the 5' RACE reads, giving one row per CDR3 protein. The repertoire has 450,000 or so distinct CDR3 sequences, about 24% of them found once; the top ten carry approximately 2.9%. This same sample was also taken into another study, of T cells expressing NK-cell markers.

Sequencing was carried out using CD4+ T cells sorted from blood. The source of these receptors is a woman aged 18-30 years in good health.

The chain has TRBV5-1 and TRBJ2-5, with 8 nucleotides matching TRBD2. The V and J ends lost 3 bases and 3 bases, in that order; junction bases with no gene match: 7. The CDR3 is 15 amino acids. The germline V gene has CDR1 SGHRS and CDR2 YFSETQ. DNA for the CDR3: TGCGCCAGCAGCTACTCCGGGACTAGAGAAGAGACCCAGTACTTC. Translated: CASSYSGTREETQYF.

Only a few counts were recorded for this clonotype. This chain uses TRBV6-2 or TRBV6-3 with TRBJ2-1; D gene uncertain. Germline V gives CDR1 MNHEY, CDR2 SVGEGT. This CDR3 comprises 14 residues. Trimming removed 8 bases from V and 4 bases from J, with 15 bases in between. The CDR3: CASGITYTYNEQFF. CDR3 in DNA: TGTGCCAGCGGAATTACGTACACGTACAATGAGCAGTTCTTC.

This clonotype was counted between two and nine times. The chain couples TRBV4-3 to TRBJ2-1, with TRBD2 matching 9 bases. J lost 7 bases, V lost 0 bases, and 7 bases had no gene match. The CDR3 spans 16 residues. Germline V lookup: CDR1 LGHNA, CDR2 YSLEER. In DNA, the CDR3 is TGCGCCAGCAGCCAAGAAGCCAGCGGGAGGATAAATGAGCAGTTCTTC. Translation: CASSQEASGRINEQFF.

CDR3 bases: TGTGCCACCCGCATCAGGGGTAATTCACCCCTCCACTTT. It yields the protein CATRIRGNSPLHF. V and J are TRBV25-1 and TRBJ1-6; D might be TRBD1 (6 bases). This CDR3 region has 13 residues. Germline assignment: CDR1 MGHDK and CDR2 SYGVNS. V lost 10 bases and J 6 bases, leaving 13 bases between the germline ends.

CDR3 region: CASSQYPYTNSYEQYF. In DNA, the CDR3 is TGTGCCAGCAGCCAGTACCCATACACTAACTCCTACGAGCAGTACTTC. This chain connects TRBV3-1 to TRBJ2-7; D is ambiguous. The germline gives CDR1 LGHDT, CDR2 YNNKEL (reference sequence). With 3 bases removed from V and 0 bases from J, the gap between germline ends came to 15 bases. The CDR3 extends over 16 amino acids.

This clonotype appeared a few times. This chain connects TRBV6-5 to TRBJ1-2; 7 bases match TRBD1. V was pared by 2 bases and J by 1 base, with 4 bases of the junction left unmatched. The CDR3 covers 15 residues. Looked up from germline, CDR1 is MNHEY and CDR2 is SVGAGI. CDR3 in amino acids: CASSYSWDSNYGYTF. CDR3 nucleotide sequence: TGTGCCAGCAGTTACAGTTGGGACAGTAACTATGGCTACACCTTC.

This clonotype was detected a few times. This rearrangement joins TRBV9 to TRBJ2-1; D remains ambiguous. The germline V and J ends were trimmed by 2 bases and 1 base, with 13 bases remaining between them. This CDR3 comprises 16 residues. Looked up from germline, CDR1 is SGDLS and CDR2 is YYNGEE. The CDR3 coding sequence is TGTGCCAGCAGCGTTCTAGGGATCTCGTCCTACAATGAGCAGTTCTTC. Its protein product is CASSVLGISSYNEQFF.

CDR3 sequence (DNA): TGTGCCAGCAGGTCGACAGGCTCTGGGGCCAACGTCCTGACTTTC. Translated: CASRSTGSGANVLTF. The rearrangement links TRBV6-1 to TRBJ2-6; D perhaps matches TRBD1 (6 bases). The CDR3 sequence is 15 residues long. With 6 bases removed from V and 0 bases from J, the gap between germline ends came to 9 bases. Germline-derived CDR1 and CDR2 are MNHNS and SASEGT.

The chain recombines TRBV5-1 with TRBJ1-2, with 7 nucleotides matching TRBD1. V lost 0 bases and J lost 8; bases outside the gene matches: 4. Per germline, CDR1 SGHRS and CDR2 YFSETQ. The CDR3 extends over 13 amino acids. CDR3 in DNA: TGCGCCAGCAGCTTGGGACAGGGAGAAGGCTACACCTTC. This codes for CASSLGQGEGYTF.

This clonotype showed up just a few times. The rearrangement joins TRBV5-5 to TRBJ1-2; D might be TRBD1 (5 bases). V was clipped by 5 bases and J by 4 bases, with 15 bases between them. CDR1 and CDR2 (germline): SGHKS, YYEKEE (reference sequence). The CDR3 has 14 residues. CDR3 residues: CASSNTGTPYGYTF. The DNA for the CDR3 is TGTGCCAGCAGTAACACCGGGACCCCCTATGGCTACACCTTC.

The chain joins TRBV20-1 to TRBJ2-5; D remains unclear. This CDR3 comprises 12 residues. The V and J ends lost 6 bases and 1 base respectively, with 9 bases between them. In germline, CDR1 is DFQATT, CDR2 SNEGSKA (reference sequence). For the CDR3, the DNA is TGCAGTGCGCTAATCGGCCAAGAGACCCAGTACTTC. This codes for CSALIGQETQYF.

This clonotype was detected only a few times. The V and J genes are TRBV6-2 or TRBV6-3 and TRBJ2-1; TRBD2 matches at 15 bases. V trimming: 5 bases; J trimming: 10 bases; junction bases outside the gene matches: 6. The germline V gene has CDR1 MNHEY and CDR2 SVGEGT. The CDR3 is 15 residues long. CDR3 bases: TGTGCCAGCAGTCGGGGACTAGCGGGAGGTGGAGAGCAGTTCTTC. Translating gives CASSRGLAGGGEQFF.

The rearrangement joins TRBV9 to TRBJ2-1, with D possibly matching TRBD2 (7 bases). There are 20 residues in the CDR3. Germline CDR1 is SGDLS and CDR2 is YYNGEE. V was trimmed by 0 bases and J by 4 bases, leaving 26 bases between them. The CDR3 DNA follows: TGTGCCAGCAGCGTAGCCGCCGGGGGCCTTGGACTAGTTAGATACAATGAGCAGTTCTTC. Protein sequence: CASSVAAGGLGLVRYNEQFF. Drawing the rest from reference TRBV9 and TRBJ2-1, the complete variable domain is DSGVTQTPKHLITATGQRVTLRCSPRSGDLSVYWYQQSLDQGLQFLIQYYNGEERAKGNILERFSAQQFPDLHSELNLSSLELGDSALYFCASSVAAGGLGLVRYNEQFFGPGTRLTVL.

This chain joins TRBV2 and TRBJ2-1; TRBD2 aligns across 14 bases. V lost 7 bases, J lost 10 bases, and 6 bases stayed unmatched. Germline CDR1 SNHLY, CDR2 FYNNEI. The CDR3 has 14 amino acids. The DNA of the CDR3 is TGTGCCAGCACTGGGACTAGCGGGAGCGGGGAGCAGTTCTTC. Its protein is CASTGTSGSGEQFF.

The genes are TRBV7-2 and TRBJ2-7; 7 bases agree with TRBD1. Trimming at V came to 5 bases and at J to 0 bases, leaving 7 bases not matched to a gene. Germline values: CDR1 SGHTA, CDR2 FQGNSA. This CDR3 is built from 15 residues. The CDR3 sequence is CASSRSGTASYEQYF. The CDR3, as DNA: TGTGCCAGCAGCAGGTCCGGGACAGCCTCCTACGAGCAGTACTTC.

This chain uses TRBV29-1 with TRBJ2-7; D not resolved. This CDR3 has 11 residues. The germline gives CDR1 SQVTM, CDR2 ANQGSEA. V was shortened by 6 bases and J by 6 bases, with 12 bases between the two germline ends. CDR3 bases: TGCAGCGTCGTGACTCCCCTCGAGCAGTACTTC. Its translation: CSVVTPLEQYF.

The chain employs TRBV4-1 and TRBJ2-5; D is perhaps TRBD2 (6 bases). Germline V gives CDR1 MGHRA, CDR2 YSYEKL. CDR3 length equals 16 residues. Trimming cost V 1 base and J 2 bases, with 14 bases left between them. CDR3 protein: CASSQVGSGGQETQYF. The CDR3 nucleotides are TGCGCCAGCAGCCAAGTTGGTAGCGGTGGACAAGAGACCCAGTACTTC.

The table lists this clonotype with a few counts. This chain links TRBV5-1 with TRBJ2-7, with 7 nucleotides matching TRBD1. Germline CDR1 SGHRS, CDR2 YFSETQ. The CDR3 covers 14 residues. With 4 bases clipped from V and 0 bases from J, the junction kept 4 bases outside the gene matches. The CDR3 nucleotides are TGCGCCAGCAGCCCTGACAGGGCCTCCTACGAGCAGTACTTC. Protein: CASSPDRASYEQYF.

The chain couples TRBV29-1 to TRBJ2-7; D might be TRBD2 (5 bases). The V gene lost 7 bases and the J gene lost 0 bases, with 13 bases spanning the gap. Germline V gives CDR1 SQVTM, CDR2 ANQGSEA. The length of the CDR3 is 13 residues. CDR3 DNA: TGCAGCGCCCGGGGAAGGTTCTCCTACGAGCAGTACTTC. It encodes CSARGRFSYEQYF.

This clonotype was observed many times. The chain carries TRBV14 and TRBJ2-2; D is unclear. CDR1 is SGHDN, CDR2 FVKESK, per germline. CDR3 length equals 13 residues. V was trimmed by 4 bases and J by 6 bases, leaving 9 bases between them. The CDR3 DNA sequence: TGTGCCAGCAGCCCCTTCGGTGCCGGGGAGCTGTTTTTT. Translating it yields CASSPFGAGELFF.

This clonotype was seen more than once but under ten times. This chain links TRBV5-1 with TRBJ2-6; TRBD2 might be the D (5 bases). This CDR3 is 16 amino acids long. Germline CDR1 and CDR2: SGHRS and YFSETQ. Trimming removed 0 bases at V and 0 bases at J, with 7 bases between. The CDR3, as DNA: TGCGCCAGCAGCTTGGTAGGAGGCTCTGGGGCCAACGTCCTGACTTTC. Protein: CASSLVGGSGANVLTF.

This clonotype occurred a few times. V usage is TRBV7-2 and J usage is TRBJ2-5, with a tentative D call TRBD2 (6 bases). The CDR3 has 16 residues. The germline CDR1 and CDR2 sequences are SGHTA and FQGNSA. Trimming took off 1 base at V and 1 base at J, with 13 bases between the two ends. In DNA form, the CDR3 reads TGTGCCAGCAGCTTAGAGTACGGGAGCCTCCAAGAGACCCAGTACTTC. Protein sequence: CASSLEYGSLQETQYF.

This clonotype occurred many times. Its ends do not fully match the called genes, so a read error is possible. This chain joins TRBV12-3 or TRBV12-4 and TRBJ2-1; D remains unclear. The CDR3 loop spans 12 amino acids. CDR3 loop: CASSLVFGEQFF. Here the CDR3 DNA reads TGTGCCAGCAGCTTAGTATTCGGTGAGCAGTTCTTC.